These T cell receptor beta chains were read from a single sample in a study of response to subunit inactivated influenza vaccine. MiXCR, run by TCRdb on the RT-PCR reads, gives a single entry per CDR3 protein. The sample holds about 570,000 distinct CDR3 sequences, 11% seen once. These data are also associated with another study on T cells expressing NK-cell markers.

The sequencing used PBMCs from blood, collected on the day of vaccination. The receptors derive from a middle-aged man who received an inactivated influenza vaccine. Each CDR3 is given with its conserved first and last residue. A D gene is named only where the DNA matches it firmly. Clone size appears in some rows only: once, few, many, or a class for an expanded clone.

j_call v_call cdr3_length d_call clone_size cdr3_aa cdr3_nt
TRBJ1-6 TRBV25-1 16 TRBD1 few CASSKAGGAFTSPLHF TGTGCCAGCAGTAAAGCAGGGGGCGCCTTTACCTCACCCCTCCACTTT
TRBJ2-1 TRBV24-1 15 TRBD1 . CATSERQGALNEQFF TGTGCCACCAGTGAGCGACAGGGGGCCCTCAATGAGCAGTTCTTC
TRBJ2-1 TRBV18 18 TRBD2 few CASSPFGTSGYTSDEQFF TGTGCCAGCTCACCATTCGGGACTAGCGGGTATACTTCGGATGAGCAGTTCTTC
TRBJ2-5 TRBV6-2/TRBV6-3 14 . . CASSRLLRGETQYF TGTGCCAGCAGCCGTTTATTAAGGGGAGAGACCCAGTACTTC
TRBJ2-5 TRBV24-1 13 TRBD2 . CATKAGGQETQYF TGTGCCACCAAAGCGGGGGGCCAAGAGACCCAGTACTTC
TRBJ1-2 TRBV7-8 14 . . CASSLARQGNGYTF TGTGCCAGCAGCTTAGCCCGGCAGGGAAATGGCTACACCTTC
TRBJ1-6 TRBV20-1 16 . few CSARDPIDGRNSPLHF TGCAGTGCTAGAGATCCAATTGACGGCCGTAATTCACCCCTCCACTTT
TRBJ2-2 TRBV28 14 TRBD2 few CASNDLAGTGELFF TGTGCCAGCAATGATCTAGCGGGCACCGGGGAGCTGTTTTTT
TRBJ2-2 TRBV12-3/TRBV12-4 17 TRBD2 . CASSYETSGRVTGELFF TGTGCCAGCAGTTACGAGACTAGCGGGAGGGTTACCGGGGAGCTGTTTTTT
TRBJ1-2 TRBV28 14 . once CASRFDSLPHGYTF TGTGCCAGCCGTTTCGACAGTCTGCCTCATGGCTACACCTTC